The rows below give T cell receptor beta chains drawn from one sample of a study of T cell repertoires in cytomegalovirus infection. TCRdb fed the reads into MiXCR, producing one record per CDR3 protein. The sample shows about 260,000 distinct CDR3 sequences, approximately 14% of them seen only once. The sequencing sample was made of PBMCs. These receptor sequences come from a human donor in good health (CMV status not recorded). Some clones in this sample may be carry-over from other donors' samples. CDR3s include the opening cysteine and the closing phenylalanine or tryptophan. The order of the fields is J gene, clone size, V gene, D gene, CDR3 DNA, CDR3 protein. D genes are given only for firm matches. Clone size appears in some rows only: once, few, many, or a class for an expanded clone.

TRBJ2-5	many	TRBV7-2	NA	TGTGCCAGCCAGCTCTCAGCCGTGGGTACGCAAGAGACCCAGTACTTC	CASQLSAVGTQETQYF
TRBJ2-5	NA	TRBV7-3	TRBD1	TGTGCCAGCAGCTTAGGCTTGATACCAGGGGGAGAGACCCAGTACTTC	CASSLGLIPGGETQYF
TRBJ2-1	many	TRBV11-1	NA	TGTGCCAGCAGTCTCATCACAGGGATAGGCTCCTACAATGAGCAGTTCTTC	CASSLITGIGSYNEQFF
TRBJ2-6	NA	TRBV2	TRBD1	TGTGCCAGCACTTACAGGGGGACCGGGGCCAACGTCCTGACTTTC	CASTYRGTGANVLTF
TRBJ2-1	many	TRBV6-5	NA	TGTGCCAGCAGTTCCCTAGGGGGGCGCAGCAATGAGCAGTTCTTC	CASSSLGGRSNEQFF
TRBJ2-1	many	TRBV29-1	NA	TGCAGCGTGACAGGATACGGGACCACTCAGCCCAATGAGCAGTTCTTC	CSVTGYGTTQPNEQFF
TRBJ2-2	NA	TRBV2	TRBD2	TGTGCCAGCAAGGCAGCGGGAGTGAACACCGGGGAGCTGTTTTTT	CASKAAGVNTGELFF
TRBJ1-1	few	TRBV2	TRBD1	TGTGCCAGCAGTGTCCCAGGGGGCACTGAAGCTTTCTTT	CASSVPGGTEAFF
TRBJ2-5	few	TRBV28	NA	TGTGCCAGCAGTCCCGGAAACCAAGAGACCCAGTACTTC	CASSPGNQETQYF
TRBJ1-2	many	TRBV27	NA	TGTGCCAGCAGTTTAGTAGGGAACTATGGCTACACCTTC	CASSLVGNYGYTF
TRBJ2-1	few	TRBV20-1	NA	TGCAGTGCCCATCCCCTTCAGGGGACCTACAATGAGCAGTTCTTC	CSAHPLQGTYNEQFF
TRBJ1-1	NA	TRBV10-3	TRBD1	TGTGCCATCAGTAGACAGGGGAGCACTGAAGCTTTCTTT	CAISRQGSTEAFF
TRBJ1-5	many	TRBV7-2	NA	TGTGCCAGCAGCTCTAGGGGCGGGGGTCAGCCCCAGCATTTT	CASSSRGGGQPQHF
TRBJ2-1	once	TRBV29-1	NA	TGCAGCGTTGAAGGGCTGAGCTCCTACAATGAGCAGTTCTTC	CSVEGLSSYNEQFF
TRBJ2-6	NA	TRBV20-1	NA	TGCAGTGCTATGGACTGGGGTGCATCTGGGGCCAACGTCCTGACTTTC	CSAMDWGASGANVLTF
TRBJ2-7	NA	TRBV14	NA	TGTGCCAGCAGCCAAGGGAGGGCAGAAGCTAAATACGAGCAGTACTTC	CASSQGRAEAKYEQYF
TRBJ1-1	NA	TRBV20-1	TRBD1	TGCAGTGCTAGAGATCCCGGACAGGGAGGAACTGAAGCTTTCTTT	CSARDPGQGGTEAFF
TRBJ2-3	NA	TRBV6-5	NA	TGTGCCAGCAGAGGACTCCCAGATACGCAGTATTTT	CASRGLPDTQYF
TRBJ2-1	many	TRBV12-3/TRBV12-4	TRBD1	TGTGCCAGCAGAAAGACCGGGACAGCCGTGCCCAATGAGCAGTTCTTC	CASRKTGTAVPNEQFF
TRBJ2-2	many	TRBV11-1	NA	TGTGCCAGCAGCCCAGGCCAAGGGGGATCGGGCACCGGGGAGCTGTTTTTT	CASSPGQGGSGTGELFF
TRBJ2-1	once	TRBV5-1	TRBD2	TGCGCCAGCAGCTTGAGAAGCGGGGGGGAATACAATGAGCAGTTCTTC	CASSLRSGGEYNEQFF
TRBJ2-1	NA	TRBV29-1	TRBD1	TGCAGCGTTGGGGACAGGCCTTGGGATGAGCAGTTCTTC	CSVGDRPWDEQFF
TRBJ2-3	many	TRBV7-2	TRBD1	TGTGCCAGCAGCTCAAGACAGGGGGCAGATACGCAGTATTTT	CASSSRQGADTQYF
TRBJ2-2	NA	TRBV19	NA	TGTGCCAGTAGTATATCCGGCGACAACACCGGGGAGCTGTTTTTT	CASSISGDNTGELFF
TRBJ1-5	few	TRBV4-1	NA	TGCGCCAGCAGCCCCCGCCGCGGTAGCAATCAGCCCCAGCATTTT	CASSPRRGSNQPQHF
TRBJ1-1	few	TRBV20-1	NA	TGCAGTGGGGGAATGAACACTGAAGCTTTCTTT	CSGGMNTEAFF
TRBJ1-6	few	TRBV12-3/TRBV12-4	NA	TGTGCCAGCAGTCTGATTTATAATTCACCCCTCCACTTT	CASSLIYNSPLHF
TRBJ2-5	few	TRBV23-1	TRBD1	TGCGCCAGCAGTCAATCGGGACAGGGACAAGAGACCCAGTACTTC	CASSQSGQGQETQYF
TRBJ2-7	NA	TRBV2	NA	TGTGCCAGCAGTGGCTCGGGTCGGAACGAGCAGTACTTC	CASSGSGRNEQYF
TRBJ2-2	NA	TRBV6-6	TRBD1	TGTGCCAGCAGGAGGACAGGGCTCGCCGGGGAGCTGTTTTTT	CASRRTGLAGELFF
TRBJ1-1	many	TRBV7-8	NA	TGTGCCAGCAGCTTAGTGGTGAACACTGAAGCTTTCTTT	CASSLVVNTEAFF
TRBJ2-7	few	TRBV12-3/TRBV12-4	TRBD1	TGTGCCAGCAGTTTCAAACCGGGACAGGGGGGGTACGAGCAGTACTTC	CASSFKPGQGGYEQYF
TRBJ2-2	few	TRBV6-6	NA	TGTGCCAGCAGTTACTCGACCCCGGAGGCCGGGGAGCTGTTTTTT	CASSYSTPEAGELFF
TRBJ2-5	many	TRBV7-2	TRBD2	TGTGCCAGCAGCTTAGAAGGTCCAGGCCTAGCGGGGCAAGAGACCCAGTACTTC	CASSLEGPGLAGQETQYF
TRBJ2-3	many	TRBV7-9	NA	TGTGCCAGCAGCTCAAATGGACTCACGGGAGTGGCAGATACGCAGTATTTT	CASSSNGLTGVADTQYF
TRBJ2-1	NA	TRBV19	NA	TGTGCCAGTTCCCGGGTGGGGCGGAATGAGCAGTTCTTC	CASSRVGRNEQFF
TRBJ2-3	many	TRBV6-1	TRBD1	TGTGCCAGCAGTAGGGGACAGGGCTCAGATACGCAGTATTTT	CASSRGQGSDTQYF
TRBJ2-6	few	TRBV25-1	NA	TGTGCCAGCACCTCCAGGGAAGGGGCCAACGTCCTGACTTTC	CASTSREGANVLTF
TRBJ1-2	many	TRBV7-8	NA	TGTGCCAGCAGCACGTCGACCCCACCTCCCTATGGCTACACCTTC	CASSTSTPPPYGYTF
TRBJ2-1	many	TRBV7-2	TRBD2	TGTGCCAGCAGCTTAAAAGCGGGAGCTTACAATGAGCAGTTCTTC	CASSLKAGAYNEQFF
TRBJ2-3	NA	TRBV4-2	NA	TGTGCCAGCAGCCGCCAGGAGGCAGATACGCAGTATTTT	CASSRQEADTQYF
TRBJ2-1	many	TRBV5-4	TRBD2	TGTGCCAGCAGCCGGGTTTTGGCGGGAGAGGGTGAGCAGTTCTTC	CASSRVLAGEGEQFF
TRBJ1-1	many	TRBV12-3/TRBV12-4	NA	TGTGCCAGCAGTTTTTCGGGGGGCACTGAAGCTTTCTTT	CASSFSGGTEAFF
TRBJ2-1	few	TRBV2	NA	TGTGCCAGCAGCTTTAGTCGGGATGAGCAGTTCTTC	CASSFSRDEQFF
TRBJ2-1	NA	TRBV20-1	TRBD2	TGCAGTGCTAGAGATATAAGACTAGCGGGGGGGAATGAGCAGTTCTTC	CSARDIRLAGGNEQFF
TRBJ2-4	few	TRBV28	TRBD1	TGTGCCAGCAGTTTTCGGCCGGGACAGGGGGCTATCTTAGCCAAAAACATTCAGTACTTC	CASSFRPGQGAILAKNIQYF
TRBJ1-5	NA	TRBV25-1	NA	TGTGCCTGCAGTGAGGGGGGGAACCAGCCCCAGCATTTT	CACSEGGNQPQHF
TRBJ2-7	few	TRBV2	TRBD2	TGTGCCAGCAGAAGTGTAGCGGGAAATTCCTACGAGCAGTACTTC	CASRSVAGNSYEQYF
TRBJ2-7	NA	TRBV12-3/TRBV12-4	NA	TGTGCCAGCAAAGGGGGGAGAGGGGTCGAGCAGTACTTC	CASKGGRGVEQYF
TRBJ1-1	few	TRBV6-1	NA	TGTGCCAGCAGTGAAACGGGACAATTGAACACTGAAGCTTTCTTT	CASSETGQLNTEAFF
TRBJ2-3	NA	TRBV12-3/TRBV12-4	NA	TGTGCCAGCACCGCCCTGCAGGGCGCCACCTTCACAGATACGCAGTATTTT	CASTALQGATFTDTQYF
TRBJ2-5	many	TRBV6-2/TRBV6-3	NA	TGTGCCAGCAGTTACTCGACTCTCCAGGTCGGGAGAGAGACCCAGTACTTC	CASSYSTLQVGRETQYF
TRBJ1-1	few	TRBV20-1	NA	TGCAGTGCTAGTTACGGGGGGCTGAACACTGAAGCTTTCTTT	CSASYGGLNTEAFF
TRBJ2-1	many	TRBV7-2	NA	TGTGCCAGCAGCCCAGCCCACAGTTACAATGAGCAGTTCTTC	CASSPAHSYNEQFF
TRBJ1-2	few	TRBV20-1	TRBD1	TGCAGTGCTAGAGGGACAGGGGATAACTATGGCTACACCTTC	CSARGTGDNYGYTF
TRBJ1-2	few	TRBV7-2	NA	TGTGCCAGCAGCGTGGACAGCTACTCTAACTATGGCTACACCTTC	CASSVDSYSNYGYTF